This record covers a single T cell receptor (beta chain). Amplified regions were TCR beta CDR3 sequences from RNA transcripts. The TCR CDR3 first-round RT-PCR relied on the HTBI primer set. TCRdb re-called the multiplex PCR reads with MiXCR, one entry per CDR3 protein. This table has about 640,000 distinct CDR3 sequences, approximately 15% appearing once. In germline, CDR1 is SGHTA, CDR2 FQGNSA. Trimming shortened V by 1 base and J by 1 base, and 10 bases separated the two germline ends. This CDR3 has 15 amino acids. This entry belongs to a study of T cells in Graves' hyperthyroidism and ophthalmopathy.

The rearrangement links TRBV7-2 to TRBJ2-5; D gene uncertain. The sequenced sample consisted of blood. This sequence was found in a woman aged 50 to 60 with Graves' ophthalmopathy. Here the CDR3 reads CASSLGVPPQETQYF. The CDR3 coding sequence is TGTGCCAGCAGCTTAGGAGTGCCGCCCCAAGAGACCCAGTACTTC.